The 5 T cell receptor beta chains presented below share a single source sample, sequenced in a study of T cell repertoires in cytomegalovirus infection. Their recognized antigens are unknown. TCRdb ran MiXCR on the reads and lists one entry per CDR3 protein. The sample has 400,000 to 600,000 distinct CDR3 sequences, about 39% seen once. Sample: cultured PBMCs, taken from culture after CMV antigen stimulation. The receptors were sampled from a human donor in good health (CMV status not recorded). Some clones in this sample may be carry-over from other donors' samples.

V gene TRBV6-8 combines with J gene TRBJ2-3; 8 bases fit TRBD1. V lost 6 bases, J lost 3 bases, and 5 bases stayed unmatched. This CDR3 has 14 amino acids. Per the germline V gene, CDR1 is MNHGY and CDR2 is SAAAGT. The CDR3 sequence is CASRDRGGTDTQYF. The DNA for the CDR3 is TGTGCCAGCAGAGACAGGGGCGGAACAGATACGCAGTATTTT.

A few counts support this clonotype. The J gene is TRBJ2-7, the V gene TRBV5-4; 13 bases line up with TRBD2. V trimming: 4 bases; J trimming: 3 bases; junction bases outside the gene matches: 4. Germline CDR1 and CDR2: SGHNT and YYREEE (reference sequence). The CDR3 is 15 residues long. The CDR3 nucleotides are TGTGCCAGCAGCCACCGGACTAGCGGGAGCTACGAGCAGTACTTC. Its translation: CASSHRTSGSYEQYF.

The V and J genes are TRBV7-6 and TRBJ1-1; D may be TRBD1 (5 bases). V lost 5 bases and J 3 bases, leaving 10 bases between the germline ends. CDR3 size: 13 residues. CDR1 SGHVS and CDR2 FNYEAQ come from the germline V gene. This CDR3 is CASSQGPDTEAFF. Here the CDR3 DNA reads TGTGCCAGCAGCCAGGGACCGGACACTGAAGCTTTCTTT.

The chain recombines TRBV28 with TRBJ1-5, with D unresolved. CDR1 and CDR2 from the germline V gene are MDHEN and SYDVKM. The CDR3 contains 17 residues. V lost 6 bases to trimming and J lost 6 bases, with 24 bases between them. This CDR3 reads CASSHGGRRVRGQPQHF. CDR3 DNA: TGTGCCAGCAGCCACGGCGGTCGGAGGGTGAGAGGTCAGCCCCAGCATTTT.

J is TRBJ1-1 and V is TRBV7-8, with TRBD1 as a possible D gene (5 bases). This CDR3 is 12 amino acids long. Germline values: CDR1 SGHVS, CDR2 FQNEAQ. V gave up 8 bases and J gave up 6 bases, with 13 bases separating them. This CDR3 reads CASGPGGSEAFF. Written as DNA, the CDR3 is TGTGCCAGCGGGCCGGGGGGGTCTGAAGCTTTCTTT.